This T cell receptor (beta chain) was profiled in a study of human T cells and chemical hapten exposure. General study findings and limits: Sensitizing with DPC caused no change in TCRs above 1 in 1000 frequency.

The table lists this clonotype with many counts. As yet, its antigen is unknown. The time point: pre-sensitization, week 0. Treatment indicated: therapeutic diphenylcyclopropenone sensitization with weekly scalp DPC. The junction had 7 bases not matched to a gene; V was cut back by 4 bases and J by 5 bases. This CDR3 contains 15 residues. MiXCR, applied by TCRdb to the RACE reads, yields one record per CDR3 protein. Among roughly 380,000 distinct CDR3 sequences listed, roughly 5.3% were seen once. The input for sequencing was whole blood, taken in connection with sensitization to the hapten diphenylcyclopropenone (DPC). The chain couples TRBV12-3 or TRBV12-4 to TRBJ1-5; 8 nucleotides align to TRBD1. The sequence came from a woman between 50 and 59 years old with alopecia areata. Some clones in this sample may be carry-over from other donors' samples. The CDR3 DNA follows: TGTGCCAGCAGTTCCACGGACAGGGCGGATCAGCCCCAGCATTTT. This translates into CASSSTDRADQPQHF.